Below, 13 T cell receptor beta chains from the same sample are listed, as sequenced in a study of prognosis after radiotherapy for stage I lung cancer. Multiplex PCR in two rounds served to amplify TCR beta CDR3 from genomic DNA. Round-one PCR had primers specific to each TRBV and TRBJ gene. TCRdb used MiXCR to reprocess the multiplex PCR reads, holding one entry per CDR3 protein. The table shows 13,000 to 15,000 distinct CDR3 sequences, with about 55% occurring only once. Here the sequenced sample was PBMCs, taken before or after stereotactic body radiation therapy (not recorded which). Receptors originate from a donor aged 50 or older with non-small cell lung cancer.

By sample fraction, this clonotype is medium-sized. The V gene is TRBV11-3, the J gene TRBJ2-1; 9 positions agree with TRBD2. Losses at the gene ends were 1 base for V and 4 bases for J; bases not matched to a gene: 2. Germline loops: CDR1 SGHNT, CDR2 YENEEA. The CDR3 has 15 residues. The CDR3 loop reads CASSLGLAGYNEQFF. The CDR3 nucleotides read TGTGCCAGCAGCTTAGGCCTAGCGGGGTACAATGAGCAGTTCTTC. The full variable domain, in which reference TRBV11-3 and TRBJ2-1 provide the parts outside the CDR3, is EAGVVQSPRYKIIEKKQPVAFWCNPISGHNTLYWYLQNLGQGPELLIRYENEEAVDDSQLPKDRFSAERLKGVDSTLKIQPAELGDSAVYLCASSLGLAGYNEQFFGPGTRLTVL.

This clonotype was found many times. The V call is TRBV7-3, the J call TRBJ2-1, with 7 bases identical to TRBD2. The CDR3 sequence is 15 residues long. CDR1 is SGHTA and CDR2 is FQGTGA in the germline V gene. V lost 5 bases to trimming and J lost 3 bases; unmatched junction nucleotides: 7. In nucleotides, the CDR3 is TGTGCCAGCAGCCCGACTAGCTTGCTCTACAATGAGCAGTTCTTC. Encoded protein: CASSPTSLLYNEQFF.

By share, this clonotype ranks as medium-sized. The chain is built from TRBV9 and TRBJ1-2; TRBD1 agrees at 7 bases. CDR1 is SGDLS and CDR2 is YYNGEE in the germline V gene. After removal of 2 bases from V and 2 bases from J, the junction contained 3 bases not matched to a gene. The CDR3 runs 14 residues. The chain's CDR3 is CASSVQQGNYGYTF. For the CDR3, the DNA is TGTGCCAGCAGCGTGCAACAGGGGAACTATGGCTACACCTTC.

CDR3 region: CASSSYGTGGNEQFF. The CDR3 DNA is TGCGCCAGCAGCTCCTACGGGACTGGAGGGAATGAGCAGTTCTTC. The chain carries TRBV5-1 and TRBJ2-1, with a possible D match to TRBD2 (6 bases). Trimming shortened V by 3 bases and J by 7 bases, and 17 bases separated the two germline ends. Germline loops: CDR1 SGHRS, CDR2 YFSETQ. This CDR3 contains 15 residues.

V and J are TRBV4-3 and TRBJ2-1; 10 bases map to TRBD2. The CDR3 is made up of 17 amino acids. The V gene end was trimmed by 3 bases and the J gene end by 0 bases; junction bases not matched to a gene: 5. Looked up from germline, CDR1 is LGHNA and CDR2 is YSLEER. As DNA, the CDR3 is TGCGCCAGCAGCCACGGGACTAGCGTCCACTCCTACAATGAGCAGTTCTTC. Protein: CASSHGTSVHSYNEQFF.

This rearrangement joins TRBV19 to TRBJ1-5; D unresolved. The length of the CDR3 is 15 residues. V gave up 7 bases and J gave up 4 bases, with 17 bases separating them. The germline CDR1 and CDR2 sequences are LNHDA and SQIVND (reference sequence). For the CDR3, the DNA is TGTGCCAGTACCCGCACGATCCCAAGTAATCAGCCCCAGCATTTT. Amino acid sequence: CASTRTIPSNQPQHF.

About this clonotype itself: One junction end does not reproduce the germline sequence, and a read error may be involved. The rearrangement links TRBV6-2 or TRBV6-3 to TRBJ2-7; D remains unclear. CDR1 MNHEY and CDR2 SVGEGT come from the germline V gene. CDR3 length equals 12 residues. In DNA form, the CDR3 reads TGTGCCAGCAGCCTTGAAAAGGTAAAGCATTACTTC. Translation gives CASSLEKVKHYF.

The chain has TRBV6-1 and TRBJ2-7; 12 bases are shared with TRBD1. V trimming: 6 bases; J trimming: 5 bases; junction bases outside the gene matches: 8. Germline V gene lookup returns CDR1 MNHNS and CDR2 SASEGT. The CDR3 is made up of 15 amino acids. CDR3 bases: TGTGCCAGCAGAGGGGACAGGGGGCAGGCTGACGAGCAGTACTTC. This translates into CASRGDRGQADEQYF.

This clonotype showed up many times. The chain carries TRBV4-1 and TRBJ2-1, with TRBD2 identical over 8 bases. Germline V gene data show CDR1 as MGHRA and CDR2 as YSYEKL. V was pared by 4 bases and J by 4 bases, with 9 bases of the junction left unmatched. The CDR3 spans 16 residues. CDR3 DNA sequence: TGCGCCAGCAGCCTGACTAGCGAGAGTCCTTACAATGAGCAGTTCTTC. It specifies CASSLTSESPYNEQFF.

This clonotype was seen many times. The chain joins TRBV10-3 to TRBJ2-3; the match to TRBD2 covers 14 bases. The CDR3 consists of 19 residues. Germline loops: CDR1 ENHRY, CDR2 SYGVKD. Trimming removed 4 bases from V and 4 bases from J; junction bases left unmatched: 13. Written as DNA, the CDR3 is TGTGCCATCAGTGCCCGATCCGGGACTAGCGGGAGAGGGGCAGATACGCAGTATTTT. This sequence encodes CAISARSGTSGRGADTQYF.

As for this clonotype: It differs at one base from a far larger clone, so likely a read error. This rearrangement joins TRBV6-1 to TRBJ2-1, with unresolved D. This CDR3 has 11 residues. The germline V and J ends were trimmed by 7 bases and 1 base, with 2 bases remaining between them. Germline CDR1 and CDR2: MNHNS and SASEGT. The CDR3 loop is CASISYNEQFF. DNA of the CDR3: TGTGCCAGCATTTCCTACAATGAGCAGTTCTTC.

By frequency in the sample, this clonotype is medium-sized. J is TRBJ2-7 and V is TRBV6-1, with 13 bases matching TRBD2. Losses at the gene ends were 10 bases for V and 6 bases for J; bases not matched to a gene: 9. The germline V gene has CDR1 MNHNS and CDR2 SASEGT. The CDR3 consists of 14 residues. CDR3 in DNA: TGTGCCACTTCAGGACTAGCGGGAGTGGGCGAGCAGTACTTC. This encodes CATSGLAGVGEQYF.

The V gene is TRBV7-2, the J gene TRBJ1-3; D possibly corresponds to TRBD1 (6 bases). The CDR3 covers 16 residues. V dropped 2 bases and J dropped 5 bases, with 16 bases sitting between them. Germline CDR1 is SGHTA and CDR2 is FQGNSA. The CDR3 nucleotides are TGTGCCAGCAGCTTAAGATACAGGGCCTACCGAAACACCATATATTTT. Translating it yields CASSLRYRAYRNTIYF.